A selection of T cell receptor beta chains follows, all from one sample in a study of blood T cell repertoires in COVID-19. The table came from immunoSEQ multiplex PCR; TCRdb's copy has only in-frame clones and leaves some out. In the table there are around 210,000 clones, 65% to 90% of which are singletons. Sequenced sample: peripheral blood. The source is a man aged 50 to 59 with COVID-19, enrolled during active disease. The CDR3 runs from the conserved cysteine through the conserved F or W. A D gene is named only where the DNA matches it firmly. Clone size is given for some rows only: seen once, a few or many times, or a class if the clone is expanded.

D: .
V: TRBV7-8
J: TRBJ2-2
size: .
length: 14
DNA: TGTGCCAGCAGCATACAGGGTGGTGGCGGGGAGCTGTTTTTT
CDR3: CASSIQGGGGELFF

D: .
V: TRBV4-3
J: TRBJ1-1
size: once
length: 16
DNA: TGCGCCAGCAGCCAAGGTAACAGTAATATGAACACTGAAGCTTTCTTT
CDR3: CASSQGNSNMNTEAFF

D: TRBD2
V: TRBV18
J: TRBJ2-7
size: .
length: 15
DNA: TGTGCCAGCTCAGCCCGGGGAGGGTCTCCCTACGAGCAGTACTTC
CDR3: CASSARGGSPYEQYF

D: .
V: TRBV19
J: TRBJ2-7
size: .
length: 15
DNA: TGTGCCAGTAGTATAAGCCCGGGACTGAACTACGAGCAGTACTTC
CDR3: CASSISPGLNYEQYF

D: .
V: TRBV10-2
J: TRBJ1-3
size: .
length: 15
DNA: TGCGCCAGCAGTGATCCGGGAAGCTCTGGAAACACCATATATTTT
CDR3: CASSDPGSSGNTIYF

D: .
V: TRBV9
J: TRBJ2-7
size: .
length: 14
DNA: TGTGCCAGCAGCGTAGGGCAGGGTGCCTACGAGCAGTACTTC
CDR3: CASSVGQGAYEQYF

D: .
V: TRBV27
J: TRBJ1-2
size: .
length: 13
DNA: TGTGCCAGCACGGCGGCGGCTAACTATGGCTACACCTTC
CDR3: CASTAAANYGYTF

D: .
V: TRBV29-1
J: TRBJ1-2
size: .
length: 13
DNA: TGCAGCGTTGGGGAGACGGGGAACTATGGCTACACCTTC
CDR3: CSVGETGNYGYTF

D: TRBD1
V: TRBV19
J: TRBJ1-1
size: .
length: 14
DNA: TGTGCCAGTAACCCGCGGCAGGGGGGCACTGAAGCTTTCTTT
CDR3: CASNPRQGGTEAFF

D: .
V: TRBV19
J: TRBJ2-7
size: .
length: 13
DNA: TGTGCCAGTAGTATGGGCAGAACCTACGAGCAGTACTTC
CDR3: CASSMGRTYEQYF

D: .
V: TRBV11-3
J: TRBJ2-5
size: .
length: 16
DNA: TGTGCCAGCAGCTTAGGGGGCAGGGGAAAACAAGAGACCCAGTACTTC
CDR3: CASSLGGRGKQETQYF

D: TRBD1
V: TRBV9
J: TRBJ1-6
size: once
length: 15
DNA: TGTGCCAGCAGCGAGGACAGGGGGCGCCTGGCACCCCTCCACTTT
CDR3: CASSEDRGRLAPLHF

D: .
V: TRBV2
J: TRBJ2-7
size: .
length: 16
DNA: TGTGCCAGCAGTGACCCGGAGGGGCTATACTCCTACGAGCAGTACTTC
CDR3: CASSDPEGLYSYEQYF

D: .
V: TRBV12-3/TRBV12-4
J: TRBJ1-1
size: .
length: 13
DNA: TGTGCCAGCAGTTCCAGTTCCAACACTGAAGCTTTCTTT
CDR3: CASSSSSNTEAFF

D: TRBD2
V: TRBV13
J: TRBJ2-3
size: .
length: 18
DNA: TGTGCCAGCAGCACTAAGAGACTAGCGGGGGGGAACACAGATACGCAGTATTTT
CDR3: CASSTKRLAGGNTDTQYF

D: TRBD1
V: TRBV4-2
J: TRBJ2-7
size: few
length: 15
DNA: TGTGCCAGCAGCCAAGTAGGGACAGAGAGATACGAGCAGTACTTC
CDR3: CASSQVGTERYEQYF

D: .
V: TRBV11-2
J: TRBJ2-1
size: once
length: 16
DNA: TGTGCCAGCAGCCGGGTCACTCGCGGTATTGGCAATGAGCAGTTCTTC
CDR3: CASSRVTRGIGNEQFF

D: .
V: TRBV3-1/TRBV3-2
J: TRBJ1-5
size: .
length: 13
DNA: TGTGCCAGCAGCCAAGATCGGGTTCAGCCCCAGCATTTT
CDR3: CASSQDRVQPQHF

D: TRBD1
V: TRBV7-6
J: TRBJ2-3
size: .
length: 15
DNA: TGTGCCAGCAGCTCCCCGGGACAGTCTAAAGATACGCAGTATTTT
CDR3: CASSSPGQSKDTQYF

D: .
V: TRBV4-1
J: TRBJ2-5
size: .
length: 16
DNA: TGCGCCAGCAGCCCGAAGCGGGCGAGTGGTCGGGAGACCCAGTACTTC
CDR3: CASSPKRASGRETQYF

D: TRBD2
V: TRBV4-3
J: TRBJ2-3
size: .
length: 15
DNA: TGCGCCAGCAGCCTGGGACTAGCGGACACAGATACGCAGTATTTT
CDR3: CASSLGLADTDTQYF

D: .
V: TRBV5-1
J: TRBJ1-5
size: .
length: 15
DNA: TGCGCCAGCAGCCGAAGTGGGGAGTTTAATCAGCCCCAGCATTTT
CDR3: CASSRSGEFNQPQHF

D: TRBD1
V: TRBV4-2
J: TRBJ1-3
size: .
length: 17
DNA: TGTGCCAGCAGCCAAAGTGGGACAGGTACCCCTGGAAACACCATATATTTT
CDR3: CASSQSGTGTPGNTIYF

D: .
V: TRBV6-2/TRBV6-3
J: TRBJ2-7
size: .
length: 15
DNA: TGTGCCAGCAGTTACCGCGGCCTAGCCCCATACGAGCAGTACTTC
CDR3: CASSYRGLAPYEQYF

D: .
V: TRBV7-2
J: TRBJ1-5
size: .
length: 14
DNA: TGTGCCAGCAGCCCCACCCCAGGGAAGCAGCCCCAGCATTTT
CDR3: CASSPTPGKQPQHF

D: TRBD1
V: TRBV5-4
J: TRBJ2-1
size: .
length: 13
DNA: TGTGCCGGGACAGGGGCGGGAAGGAATGAGCAGTTCTTC
CDR3: CAGTGAGRNEQFF

D: TRBD1
V: TRBV5-1
J: TRBJ2-7
size: .
length: 14
DNA: TGCGCCAGCAGCCCCCGGGACAGGGGCTACGAGCAGTACTTC
CDR3: CASSPRDRGYEQYF

D: .
V: TRBV5-3
J: TRBJ1-6
size: .
length: 14
DNA: TGTGCCAGAAGCTTGTATGGCTGTTGTTCACCCCTCCACTTT
CDR3: CARSLYGCCSPLHF

D: .
V: TRBV6-6
J: TRBJ1-6
size: .
length: 14
DNA: TGTGCCAGCACCCTGACAGGAAATAATTCACCCCTCCACTTT
CDR3: CASTLTGNNSPLHF

D: TRBD1
V: TRBV5-5
J: TRBJ1-2
size: .
length: 14
DNA: TGTGCCAGCAGCTTGGGGACAGGGGACTATGGCTACACCTTC
CDR3: CASSLGTGDYGYTF

D: .
V: TRBV20-1
J: TRBJ1-1
size: .
length: 11
DNA: TGCAGTGCCCCCAGGAACACTGAAGCTTTCTTT
CDR3: CSAPRNTEAFF

D: .
V: TRBV7-3
J: TRBJ2-1
size: .
length: 15
DNA: TGTGCCAGCAGCCCCGTAGCTGACGCCTACAATGAGCAGTTCTTC
CDR3: CASSPVADAYNEQFF

D: .
V: TRBV5-5
J: TRBJ1-1
size: .
length: 13
DNA: TGTGCCAGCAGCTTAAGACAGGCAACTGAAGCTTTCTTT
CDR3: CASSLRQATEAFF

D: .
V: TRBV7-3
J: TRBJ2-1
size: .
length: 15
DNA: TGTGCCAGCAGCCCGACTAGGAGCTCCTACAATGAGCAGTTCTTC
CDR3: CASSPTRSSYNEQFF

D: TRBD2
V: TRBV13
J: TRBJ2-7
size: .
length: 14
DNA: TGTGCCAGCAGCTTATCCGGGGGGGAGTACGAGCAGTACTTC
CDR3: CASSLSGGEYEQYF

D: TRBD1
V: TRBV2
J: TRBJ1-5
size: .
length: 16
DNA: TGTGCCAGCAGTGATAGTCAGGGGGTTAGCAATCAGCCCCAGCATTTT
CDR3: CASSDSQGVSNQPQHF

D: TRBD1
V: TRBV11-2
J: TRBJ2-1
size: .
length: 13
DNA: TGTGCCAGCAGCTTCAGACAGGGCGGTGAGCAGTTCTTC
CDR3: CASSFRQGGEQFF

D: TRBD1
V: TRBV2
J: TRBJ1-1
size: .
length: 12
DNA: TGTGCCAGCGGGACAGGGGGATTGGAAGCTTTCTTT
CDR3: CASGTGGLEAFF

D: TRBD1
V: TRBV3-1/TRBV3-2
J: TRBJ2-7
size: .
length: 16
DNA: TGTGCCAGCAGCCAAGCAGGGGGCGTCTCACTGCGAGGGCAGTACTTC
CDR3: CASSQAGGVSLRGQYF

D: .
V: TRBV3-1/TRBV3-2
J: TRBJ2-7
size: .
length: 15
DNA: TGTGCCAGCAGCCAGCTTAACCCGAGCTCCTACGAGCAGTACTTC
CDR3: CASSQLNPSSYEQYF

D: .
V: TRBV12-3/TRBV12-4
J: TRBJ2-7
size: .
length: 13
DNA: TGTGCCAGCAGTAGGGGACACCCCTACGAGCAGTACTTC
CDR3: CASSRGHPYEQYF

D: .
V: TRBV2
J: TRBJ1-4
size: once
length: 18
DNA: TGTGCCAGCAGACGACTCTATGCAGGACAGATAACTAATGAAAAACTGTTTTTT
CDR3: CASRRLYAGQITNEKLFF

D: .
V: TRBV15
J: TRBJ2-1
size: .
length: 14
DNA: TGTGCCACCAGCTCAGGCGGAGGATACAATGAGCAGTTCTTC
CDR3: CATSSGGGYNEQFF

D: .
V: TRBV9
J: TRBJ2-1
size: .
length: 13
DNA: TGTGCCAGCAGCACGCAGGGGTACAATGAGCAGTTCTTC
CDR3: CASSTQGYNEQFF

D: TRBD1
V: TRBV19
J: TRBJ1-5
size: .
length: 19
DNA: TGTGCCAGTAGTATAGATCCGAAGTCAGGGGGCATGAGAAATCAGCCCCAGCATTTT
CDR3: CASSIDPKSGGMRNQPQHF

D: .
V: TRBV3-1/TRBV3-2
J: TRBJ2-7
size: .
length: 11
DNA: TGTGCCAGCAGCCAAGTTAGCGAGCAGTACTTC
CDR3: CASSQVSEQYF

D: .
V: TRBV5-1
J: TRBJ2-5
size: .
length: 14
DNA: TGCGCCAGCAGCTCCGGGGACTACCAAGAGACCCAGTACTTC
CDR3: CASSSGDYQETQYF

D: TRBD1
V: TRBV5-4
J: TRBJ2-2
size: many
length: 15
DNA: TGTGCCAGCAGCTGGGACAGCTCAAGCACCGGGGAGCTGTTTTTT
CDR3: CASSWDSSSTGELFF

D: TRBD1
V: TRBV7-9
J: TRBJ2-4
size: few
length: 15
DNA: TGTGCCAGCAGCTTAGAAGGCAGGGGGAAAAACATTCAGTACTTC
CDR3: CASSLEGRGKNIQYF

D: .
V: TRBV2
J: TRBJ1-2
size: .
length: 14
DNA: TGTGCCAGCAGTGAAGGGGAGGGGACCCGGGGCTACACCTTC
CDR3: CASSEGEGTRGYTF

D: .
V: TRBV18
J: TRBJ1-5
size: .
length: 13
DNA: TGTGCCAGCTCCCCAGGGGAGGATCAGCCCCAGCATTTT
CDR3: CASSPGEDQPQHF

D: TRBD1
V: TRBV2
J: TRBJ1-1
size: .
length: 13
DNA: TGTGCCAGCAGTGGACAGGGAGACACTGAAGCTTTCTTT
CDR3: CASSGQGDTEAFF

D: .
V: TRBV19
J: TRBJ2-7
size: .
length: 14
DNA: TGTGCCAGTAGTCCCGGGTTCTCGCCCCACGAGCAGTACTTC
CDR3: CASSPGFSPHEQYF

D: TRBD1
V: TRBV11-3
J: TRBJ2-1
size: .
length: 15
DNA: TGTGCCAGCAGCGAGCGGGACAGGGGATACAATGAGCAGTTCTTC
CDR3: CASSERDRGYNEQFF

D: TRBD2
V: TRBV3-1/TRBV3-2
J: TRBJ2-5
size: .
length: 14
DNA: TGTGCCAGCAGCCAACGGGGGGGTCAAGAGACCCAGTACTTC
CDR3: CASSQRGGQETQYF